These 29 T cell receptor beta chains were sequenced from one sample in a study of blood T cell repertoires in COVID-19. The table came from immunoSEQ multiplex PCR; TCRdb's copy has only in-frame clones and leaves some out. The table shows over 130,000 clones, with over 80% occurring only once. The source material was peripheral blood. The receptors stem from a woman aged 80 or over with acute or convalescent COVID-19.

This chain joins TRBV7-9 and TRBJ2-2, with 8 bases fitting TRBD2. V lost 2 bases, J lost 6 bases, and 5 bases stayed unmatched. The V gene's germline CDR1 is SEHNR and CDR2 FQNEAQ (reference sequence). The length of the CDR3 is 15 residues. CDR3 loop: CASSLRLASAGELFF. The CDR3 nucleotides are TGTGCCAGCAGCTTAAGACTAGCGTCCGCCGGGGAGCTGTTTTTT.

In its sample, this clone was seen a few times. The chain combines TRBV6-1 with TRBJ1-6; D may be TRBD1 (5 bases). The CDR3 contains 14 residues. The V end lost 0 bases, the J end lost 9 bases, and 9 bases lay between the germline ends. Germline V lookup: CDR1 MNHNS, CDR2 SASEGT. CDR3 nucleotides: TGTGCCAGCAGTGAAGCCGGGGGGGTTTCACCCCTCCACTTT. This translates into CASSEAGGVSPLHF.

The chain couples TRBV19 to TRBJ1-5, with TRBD1 matching over 10 bases. The CDR3 totals 15 residues. The germline CDR1 and CDR2 sequences are LNHDA and SQIVND (reference sequence). The ends lost 7 bases at V and 2 bases at J; junction bases unmatched: 5. CDR3 sequence: CASTRQGAGNQPQHF. The CDR3, as DNA: TGTGCCAGTACCAGACAGGGGGCCGGCAATCAGCCCCAGCATTTT.

This clone was found once. CDR3 loop: CATSVGVGKGDTQYF. CDR3 nucleotides: TGTGCCACCAGTGTCGGGGTCGGGAAAGGAGATACGCAGTATTTT. The chain is built from TRBV24-1 and TRBJ2-3; TRBD2 might be the D (5 bases). This CDR3 region has 15 residues. Per the germline V gene, CDR1 is KGHDR and CDR2 is SFDVKD. V was cut by 5 bases and J by 5 bases, with 16 bases left in between.

The chain joins TRBV5-5 to TRBJ2-1; maybe TRBD1 (6 bases). The V end was cut by 0 bases, the J end by 4 bases, with 11 bases between. CDR1 SGHKS and CDR2 YYEKEE come from the germline V gene (reference sequence). The CDR3 extends over 15 amino acids. For the CDR3, the DNA is TGTGCCAGCAGCTTGGGGGGGCCGGGATACAATGAGCAGTTCTTC. Translated, it gives CASSLGGPGYNEQFF.

This clone was counted only a few times. The J gene is TRBJ1-2, the V gene TRBV27; D is unresolved. The V gene's germline CDR1 is MNHEY and CDR2 SMNVEV (reference sequence). V was trimmed by 5 bases and J by 8 bases, leaving 12 bases between them. The CDR3 has 12 residues. CDR3 sequence: CASSPSEGGYTF. CDR3 nucleotide sequence: TGTGCCAGCAGTCCGTCGGAGGGAGGCTACACCTTC.

V usage is TRBV27 and J usage is TRBJ2-7; TRBD1 aligns across 10 bases. Germline V lookup: CDR1 MNHEY, CDR2 SMNVEV (reference sequence). This CDR3 region has 15 residues. The V segment lost 3 bases and the J segment 5 bases; nucleotides outside the gene matches: 7. This chain's CDR3 is CASSFLDRGSHEQYF. In DNA form, the CDR3 reads TGTGCCAGCAGTTTCCTGGACAGGGGGAGCCACGAGCAGTACTTC.

The CDR3 here is CASSRTQAGNTIYF. The CDR3 DNA reads TGTGCCAGCTCACGAACACAGGCTGGAAACACCATATATTTT. The rearrangement links TRBV18 to TRBJ1-3; a weak D match, TRBD1 (5 bases). The germline V gene encodes CDR1 KGHSH and CDR2 LQKENI. V lost 4 bases to trimming and J lost 2 bases, with 9 bases between them. There are 14 residues in the CDR3.

The rearrangement uses TRBV5-1 and TRBJ1-1, with 7 bases identical to TRBD1. This CDR3 is built from 14 residues. Germline CDR1 and CDR2: SGHRS and YFSETQ. V gave up 3 bases and J gave up 1 base; unmatched junction bases: 3. The CDR3: CASSWDSSNTEAFF. Here the CDR3 DNA reads TGCGCCAGCAGCTGGGACAGCTCGAACACTGAAGCTTTCTTT.

The rearrangement uses TRBV28 and TRBJ1-5; no reliable D call. The V end was cut by 6 bases, the J end by 2 bases, with 20 bases between. CDR1 and CDR2 (germline): MDHEN, SYDVKM. This CDR3 is built from 17 residues. CDR3 DNA: TGTGCCAGCAGCCCTCCTCACCGTGGAGGAGGCAATCAGCCCCAGCATTTT. This gives the protein CASSPPHRGGGNQPQHF.

In DNA, the CDR3 is TGTGCCAGCAGCTTGTCGCCAGGGAGGTATGGCTACACCTTC. This translates into CASSLSPGRYGYTF. The genes are TRBV11-2 and TRBJ1-2, with D perhaps TRBD1 (5 bases). The ends were cut back, 3 bases at V and 5 bases at J, with 13 bases in the middle. This CDR3 region has 14 residues. CDR1 and CDR2 (germline): SGHAT, FQNNGV. The full variable domain, with the rest looked up from reference TRBV11-2 and TRBJ1-2, is EAGVAQSPRYKIIEKRQSVAFWCNPISGHATLYWYQQILGQGPKLLIQFQNNGVVDDSQLPKDRFSAERLKGVDSTLKIQPAKLEDSAVYLCASSLSPGRYGYTFGSGTRLTVV.

The chain employs TRBV5-1 and TRBJ2-5; no clear D gene. V lost 4 bases and J lost 0, with 13 bases in between. The germline V gene encodes CDR1 SGHRS and CDR2 YFSETQ. The CDR3 runs to 15 residues. Here the CDR3 reads CASSVLFGYQETQYF. CDR3 sequence (DNA): TGCGCCAGCAGCGTACTATTTGGATACCAAGAGACCCAGTACTTC.

The chain employs TRBV19 and TRBJ2-1, with D unresolved. V lost 5 bases and J lost 9, with 8 bases in between. CDR3 length: 11 amino acids. CDR1 is LNHDA and CDR2 is SQIVND in the germline V gene (reference sequence). Here the CDR3 DNA reads TGTGCCAGTAGTTCCCGTTCTGAGCAGTTCTTC. This translates into CASSSRSEQFF. The whole variable domain, remainder taken from reference TRBV19 and TRBJ2-1, is DGGITQSPKYLFRKEGQNVTLSCEQNLNHDAMYWYRQDPGQGLRLIYYSQIVNDFQKGDIAEGYSVSREKKESFPLTVTSAQKNPTAFYLCASSSRSEQFFGPGTRLTVL.

The V and J genes are TRBV19 and TRBJ2-7; 7 bases line up with TRBD1. J gave up 2 bases and V 4 bases, and 2 bases lay outside the gene matches. There are 13 residues in the CDR3. Germline assignment: CDR1 LNHDA and CDR2 SQIVND (reference sequence). CDR3 region: CASSRTGPYEQYF. CDR3 nucleotides: TGTGCCAGTAGTAGGACAGGACCCTACGAGCAGTACTTC.

The chain carries TRBV5-1 and TRBJ1-1; TRBD1 matches at 10 bases. The CDR3 sequence is 14 residues long. Per germline, CDR1 SGHRS and CDR2 YFSETQ. V lost 4 bases, J lost 12 bases, and 12 bases stayed unmatched. The CDR3 sequence is CASSGTGTGAVSFF. DNA of the CDR3: TGCGCCAGCAGCGGCACCGGGACAGGGGCTGTGTCTTTCTTT.

V gene TRBV5-1 combines with J gene TRBJ2-6; TRBD1 might be the D (6 bases). Germline V lookup: CDR1 SGHRS, CDR2 YFSETQ. The ends were cut back, 4 bases at V and 2 bases at J, with 10 bases in the middle. The CDR3 consists of 15 residues. CDR3 bases: TGCGCCAGCAGCCCAGGGGAGACTGGGGCCAACGTCCTGACTTTC. Translated, it gives CASSPGETGANVLTF.

This clone was counted a single time. The chain combines TRBV10-3 with TRBJ2-3; D is possibly TRBD1 (5 bases). CDR1 is ENHRY, CDR2 SYGVKD, per germline. The CDR3 length is 13 residues. Trimming left V 7 bases short and J 2 bases short, with 10 bases between. The CDR3 sequence: CAIKGHYTDTQYF. In DNA form, the CDR3 reads TGTGCCATCAAAGGACATTACACAGATACGCAGTATTTT.

This sequence joins TRBV27 and TRBJ2-1; D may be TRBD1 (6 bases). Trimming removed 6 bases from V and 7 bases from J, with 16 bases in between. CDR1 and CDR2 (germline): MNHEY, SMNVEV (reference sequence). This CDR3 comprises 14 residues. The CDR3 sequence: CASRRRTESNEQFF. The CDR3 DNA reads TGTGCCAGCAGAAGGAGGACAGAGAGTAATGAGCAGTTCTTC.

This clone came up a few times. The chain employs TRBV5-1 and TRBJ1-2, with D possibly matching TRBD1 (6 bases). There are 16 residues in the CDR3. Germline-derived CDR1 and CDR2 are SGHRS and YFSETQ. V was pared by 0 bases and J by 1 base, with 13 bases between. The CDR3 spells CASSLDRVTLNYGYTF. CDR3 DNA sequence: TGCGCCAGCAGCTTGGACAGGGTTACCCTTAACTATGGCTACACCTTC. The entire variable domain, with the rest obtained from reference TRBV5-1 and TRBJ1-2, is as follows: KAGVTQTPRYLIKTRGQQVTLSCSPISGHRSVSWYQQTPGQGLQFLFEYFSETQRNKGNFPGRFSGRQFSNSRSEMNVSTLELGDSALYLCASSLDRVTLNYGYTFGSGTRLTVV.

The V and J genes are TRBV7-9 and TRBJ1-1, with TRBD1 matching over 10 bases. Germline V gene data show CDR1 as SEHNR and CDR2 as FQNEAQ (reference sequence). The CDR3 runs 14 residues. With V trimmed by 3 bases and J by 3 bases, 1 base remained unmatched. CDR3 protein: CASSLGTGDTEAFF. The CDR3 DNA sequence: TGTGCCAGCAGCTTGGGGACAGGGGACACTGAAGCTTTCTTT.

The rearrangement uses TRBV5-1 and TRBJ1-1; 9 bases are a match to TRBD1. From germline, CDR1 is SGHRS and CDR2 YFSETQ. J was trimmed by 1 base and V by 2 bases; bases with no gene match: 6. The CDR3 is made up of 16 amino acids. The CDR3 spells CASSLPTGGRNTEAFF. Written as DNA, the CDR3 is TGCGCCAGCAGCTTACCAACAGGGGGCCGGAACACTGAAGCTTTCTTT.

This clone was recorded a few times. J is TRBJ2-1 and V is TRBV2, with 13 nucleotides matching TRBD2. CDR3 size: 16 residues. From germline, CDR1 is SNHLY and CDR2 FYNNEI. V trimming: 4 bases; J trimming: 3 bases; junction bases outside the gene matches: 3. The CDR3 sequence: CASSARLAGGYNEQFF. Written as DNA, the CDR3 is TGTGCCAGCAGTGCCCGACTAGCGGGGGGCTACAATGAGCAGTTCTTC.

This sequence joins TRBV2 and TRBJ1-1; no clear D gene. The CDR3 extends over 14 amino acids. Germline CDR1 and CDR2: SNHLY and FYNNEI. The V gene lost 4 bases and the J gene lost 4 bases, with 13 bases spanning the gap. CDR3 protein: CASSVRAEGTEAFF. CDR3 in DNA: TGTGCCAGCAGTGTGCGGGCGGAGGGCACTGAAGCTTTCTTT.

The chain carries TRBV19 and TRBJ1-3, with D unclear. Trimming pared 2 bases from V and 0 bases from J, leaving 11 bases between. The CDR3 covers 16 residues. Germline-derived CDR1 and CDR2 are LNHDA and SQIVND (reference sequence). CDR3 residues: CASSIILMSSGNTIYF. CDR3 DNA sequence: TGTGCCAGTAGTATAATCCTGATGAGCTCTGGAAACACCATATATTTT. The variable domain in full, completed from reference TRBV19 and TRBJ1-3, reads DGGITQSPKYLFRKEGQNVTLSCEQNLNHDAMYWYRQDPGQGLRLIYYSQIVNDFQKGDIAEGYSVSREKKESFPLTVTSAQKNPTAFYLCASSIILMSSGNTIYFGEGSWLTVV.

The chain employs TRBV5-1 and TRBJ2-1; a possible D gene is TRBD1 (6 bases). Germline-derived CDR1 and CDR2 are SGHRS and YFSETQ. The ends were cut back, 2 bases at V and 4 bases at J, with 16 bases in the middle. The CDR3 covers 16 residues. The CDR3 sequence: CASSFETGKGYNEQFF. CDR3 coding DNA: TGCGCCAGCAGCTTCGAAACAGGGAAAGGATACAATGAGCAGTTCTTC.

V usage is TRBV27 and J usage is TRBJ2-7; a weak D match, TRBD2 (6 bases). This CDR3 is built from 12 residues. V lost 2 bases and J 6 bases, leaving 8 bases between the germline ends. The germline V gene encodes CDR1 MNHEY and CDR2 SMNVEV (reference sequence). This chain's CDR3 is CASSLLGGEQYF. Written as DNA, the CDR3 is TGTGCCAGCAGTTTACTGGGGGGCGAGCAGTACTTC.

The gene calls are TRBV11-2 and TRBJ1-3; D might be TRBD1 (5 bases). V gave up 1 base and J gave up 2 bases, with 15 bases separating them. This CDR3 spans 17 amino acids. Germline CDR1 SGHAT, CDR2 FQNNGV. The CDR3 DNA reads TGTGCCAGCAGCTTAGTAGGGGAAAGGCGACCTGGAAACACCATATATTTT. Protein product: CASSLVGERRPGNTIYF.

The chain recombines TRBV5-1 with TRBJ2-1; TRBD1 might be the D (6 bases). V lost 1 base, J lost 3 bases, and 14 bases lay in between. The CDR3 totals 16 residues. The germline gives CDR1 SGHRS, CDR2 YFSETQ. The CDR3 region is CASSLTVGGSYNEQFF. In nucleotides, the CDR3 is TGCGCCAGCAGCTTGACCGTAGGGGGTAGCTACAATGAGCAGTTCTTC.

CDR3 nucleotide sequence: TGTGCCAGCAGTTACCTGTCCCGGCAGGGGTCCTATGGCTACACCTTC. This encodes CASSYLSRQGSYGYTF. This sequence joins TRBV6-2 or TRBV6-3 and TRBJ1-2; maybe TRBD1 (6 bases). This CDR3 comprises 16 residues. The V end was cut by 2 bases, the J end by 4 bases, with 17 bases between. The germline CDR1 and CDR2 sequences are MNHEY and SVGEGT.